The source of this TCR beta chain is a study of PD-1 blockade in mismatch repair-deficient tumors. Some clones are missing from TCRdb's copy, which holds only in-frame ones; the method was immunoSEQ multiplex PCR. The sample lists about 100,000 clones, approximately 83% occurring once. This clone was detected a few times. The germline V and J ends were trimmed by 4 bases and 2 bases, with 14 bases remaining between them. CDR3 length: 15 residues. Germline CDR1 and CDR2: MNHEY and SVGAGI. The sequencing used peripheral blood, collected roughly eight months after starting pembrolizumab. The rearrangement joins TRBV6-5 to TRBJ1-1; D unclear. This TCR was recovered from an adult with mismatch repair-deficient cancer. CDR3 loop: CASSFRGGNNTEAFF. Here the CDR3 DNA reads TGTGCCAGCAGTTTTAGAGGAGGGAACAACACTGAAGCTTTCTTT.